This T cell receptor beta chain was recovered during a study of STAT5B mutations in CD4+ large granular lymphocyte leukemia. The repertoire was sequenced with immunoSEQ multiplex PCR; TCRdb's copy has only in-frame clones and lacks some. The data show tens of thousands of clones, 78% seen once. CDR3 size: 14 residues. Germline-derived CDR1 and CDR2 are MNHNY and SVGAGI (reference sequence). The V and J ends lost 2 bases and 7 bases respectively, with 12 bases between them. Sample: CD4+ T cells from blood buffy coats. The chain joins TRBV6-6 to TRBJ1-5; D is undetermined. The clonotype was recovered from a human donor in good health. DNA of the CDR3: TGTGCCAGCAGTTACGAGGTACGCCCCCAGCCCCAGCATTTT. This sequence encodes CASSYEVRPQPQHF.